The source of this T cell receptor beta chain is a study of lymphopenia after photon versus proton radiotherapy. TCRdb's table, derived via immunoSEQ multiplex PCR, lists solely in-frame clones and lacks some. In the table there are around 20,000 clones, 90% to 95% of which are singletons. A note on this clone: Its antigen is unidentified.

General observations from the study: A bigger post-nadir fall in TCR diversity correlated inversely with survival time in deceased patients. Proton therapy kept repertoires fairly stable, unlike photons, which gained effector/memory cells. Oligoclonal CD8+ Temra expansion after nadir drove photon patients' diversity drop.

This TCR derives from a man aged 55 to 70 with pancreatic cancer. Sequenced here: peripheral blood, sampled from a patient treated with photon-based radiotherapy.

The CDR3: CASSLGLAGMYRTDTQYF. Written as DNA, the CDR3 is TGTGCCAGCAGCTTAGGCCTAGCGGGGATGTACCGCACAGATACGCAGTATTTT. The V gene is TRBV7-2, the J gene TRBJ2-3; 9 bases are a match to TRBD2. Germline trimming cut 1 base from V and 1 base from J; bases unmatched to any gene: 9. The CDR3 runs 18 residues. Germline CDR1 and CDR2: SGHTA and FQGNSA.